The rows below give T cell receptor beta chains drawn from one sample of a study of regulatory dendritic cells for organ transplantation. Generated by immunoSEQ multiplex PCR, the TCRdb table keeps only in-frame clones and is missing some. The table shows 25,000 to 30,000 clones, with approximately 79% occurring only once. The sequencing input was memory CD4+ T cells from blood. Every receptor here comes from a human donor in good health. CDR3s include the opening cysteine and the closing phenylalanine or tryptophan. A D gene is named only where the DNA matches it firmly. The size of a clone is reported for some rows only, either as once, few or many, or as a class for expanded clones.

TRBJ2-2,-,20,TRBD2,TRBV7-3,TGTGCCAGCAGCCCCAATCCACCGGGACTAGCGGGGGCGAACACCGGGGAGCTGTTTTTT,CASSPNPPGLAGANTGELFF
TRBJ1-1,-,15,-,TRBV5-6,TGTGCCAGCAGCTTGGTCCAGGGATGGAGCACTGAAGCTTTCTTT,CASSLVQGWSTEAFF
TRBJ2-2,-,14,-,TRBV6-5,TGTGCCAGCAGTTACTCGGCGAGATCCGGGGAGCTGTTTTTT,CASSYSARSGELFF
TRBJ1-2,-,12,-,TRBV6-1,TGTGCCAGCAGTGAGGCCAACTATGGCTACACCTTC,CASSEANYGYTF
TRBJ1-1,-,15,TRBD1,TRBV4-3,TGCGCCAGCAGCCAAGCTTTGGAGACACAGGGGCGCGCTTTCTTT,CASSQALETQGRAFF
TRBJ2-7,-,14,TRBD2,TRBV13,TGTGCCAGCAGGGAGCGGGATCCACCCTACGAGCAGTACTTC,CASRERDPPYEQYF
TRBJ2-2,-,16,TRBD2,TRBV7-8,TGTGCCAGCAGACCGCCTAGCGGGGGGGCTGGCGGGGAGCTGTTTTTT,CASRPPSGGAGGELFF
TRBJ2-1,once,15,TRBD2,TRBV5-5,TGTGCCAGCAGCTTACAGCGGGAGGTGGAGGATGAGCAGTTCTTC,CASSLQREVEDEQFF
TRBJ2-7,-,13,TRBD1,TRBV7-3,TGTGCCAGCGCCTCAACAGGGGCGGGTGAGCAGTACTTC,CASASTGAGEQYF
TRBJ2-7,-,12,-,TRBV6-6,TGTGCCACTACAACAGGAGCCTACGAGCAGTACTTC,CATTTGAYEQYF
TRBJ2-1,-,17,-,TRBV4-2,TGTGCCAGCAGCCATGACCGACTAGGGGCCTTATACAATGAGCAGTTCTTC,CASSHDRLGALYNEQFF
TRBJ2-5,-,18,-,TRBV21-1,TGTGCCAGCAGCAAAAGGTCTCCGGATCCTTACTCCAAAGAGACCCAGTACTTC,CASSKRSPDPYSKETQYF
TRBJ2-7,few,14,-,TRBV25-1,TGTGCCAGCAGTTTGGGGGATCGCTCCTACGAGCAGTACTTC,CASSLGDRSYEQYF
TRBJ1-2,-,14,-,TRBV4-3,TGCGCCAGCAGCCAAGATAGGAATGGCTATGGCTACACCTTC,CASSQDRNGYGYTF
TRBJ1-2,few,17,-,TRBV7-6,TGTGCCAGCAGCTTAGAGCCCCCACCGGGGGACCGCTATGGCTACACCTTC,CASSLEPPPGDRYGYTF
TRBJ2-7,-,15,-,TRBV7-9,TGTGCCAGCAGCTTAGCAGGGGGTGTATCCTACGAGCAGTACTTC,CASSLAGGVSYEQYF
TRBJ2-7,once,16,TRBD2,TRBV18,TGTGCCAGCTCCCTTGGGAGGGGACCTAGCTCCTACGAGCAGTACTTC,CASSLGRGPSSYEQYF
TRBJ2-5,-,14,TRBD2,TRBV28,TGTGCCAGCAGTCCGACCCGGGGGGGGGAGACCCAGTACTTC,CASSPTRGGETQYF
TRBJ1-2,once,13,-,TRBV7-2,TGTGCCAGCAGCGCGGACCGCTACTATGGCTACACCTTC,CASSADRYYGYTF
TRBJ1-1,once,14,-,TRBV9,TGTGCCAGCAGCGTAGTCGCCGGTAGCACTGAAGCTTTCTTT,CASSVVAGSTEAFF
TRBJ2-3,-,14,-,TRBV7-3,TGTGCCAGCAGCCCTAGACAGAGCACAGATACGCAGTATTTT,CASSPRQSTDTQYF
TRBJ2-1,-,15,TRBD2,TRBV19,TGTGCCAGTAGTGCACTAGCGGGGGGGCGGCATGAGCAGTTCTTC,CASSALAGGRHEQFF
TRBJ1-1,-,14,-,TRBV7-9,TGTGCCAGCAGCTTCACGAAGGAGAACACTGAAGCTTTCTTT,CASSFTKENTEAFF
TRBJ2-3,-,16,-,TRBV4-2,TGTGCCAGCAGCACACGACTCCGGGACGTCACAGATACGCAGTATTTT,CASSTRLRDVTDTQYF